This T cell receptor (beta chain) was sequenced during a study of T cell repertoires in cytomegalovirus infection. Looking at the study overall: Public TCR beta signature analysis indicated the presence of both CMV infection and matching HLA type. Points from the study as a whole: Pooled public TCR beta family frequency picked out CMV carriers with the relevant HLA. CMV-specific HLA-C-restricted TCR beta clonotypes dominated the ex vivo response.

This clonotype was observed a handful of times. Its antigen is undetermined. Each CDR3 protein gets one entry after TCRdb re-called the reads with MiXCR. The sample shows about 150,000 distinct CDR3 sequences, about 15% of them seen only once. The receptor comes from a human donor in good health (CMV status not recorded). Some clones in this sample may be carry-over from other donors' samples. What was sequenced was CD8+ T cells from PBMCs.

The CDR3 loop reads CASRDSVSKNIQYF. Here the CDR3 DNA reads TGTGCCAGCAGAGATAGCGTCTCCAAAAACATTCAGTACTTC. The V call is TRBV12-3 or TRBV12-4, the J call TRBJ2-4, with D possibly matching TRBD2 (5 bases). The CDR3 runs 14 residues. Trimming took off 6 bases at V and 2 bases at J, with 11 bases between the two ends.